This T cell receptor (beta chain) was identified during a study of blood T cell repertoires in COVID-19. Data came from immunoSEQ multiplex PCR; TCRdb stores just in-frame clones and leaves some out. The data contain 70,000 to 90,000 clones, around 78% of them singletons. J was trimmed by 8 bases and V by 6 bases; bases with no gene match: 12. Germline V lookup: CDR1 SNHLY, CDR2 FYNNEI. This CDR3 comprises 14 residues. The TCR originated in a human donor in a cohort sampled during active COVID-19. This sequence joins TRBV2 and TRBJ1-2; 7 bases match TRBD1. Sequenced material: peripheral blood. CDR3 sequence (DNA): TGTGCCAGCAGCCGGGGATTAGGGGGCTGGGGCTACACCTTC. Its protein is CASSRGLGGWGYTF.